The 24 T cell receptor beta chains below all came from one sample that was sequenced in a study of early T cells in non-severe SARS-CoV-2 infection. TCRdb ran MiXCR on the 5' RACE reads and lists one entry per CDR3 protein. The table has 25,000 to 35,000 distinct CDR3 sequences, 3.9% seen once. Material for sequencing was whole blood. These receptors originate from an adult who was a healthcare worker with PCR-confirmed SARS-CoV-2 infection or an uninfected control (not recorded which).

At least ten counts were recorded for this clonotype. The chain carries TRBV3-1 and TRBJ1-2, with TRBD1 matching over 7 bases. The CDR3 extends over 16 amino acids. The V and J ends lost 1 base and 0 bases, in that order; junction bases with no gene match: 5. CDR1 LGHDT and CDR2 YNNKEL come from the germline V gene (reference sequence). This CDR3 reads CASSQGGGQSNYGYTF. CDR3 DNA: TGTGCCAGCAGCCAAGGAGGGGGACAGTCTAACTATGGCTACACCTTC.

V gene TRBV7-9 combines with J gene TRBJ2-3; D may be TRBD1 or TRBD2 (5 bases each). V shed 6 bases and J shed 1 base, with 17 bases lying between them. Germline values: CDR1 SEHNR, CDR2 FQNEAQ (reference sequence). This CDR3 contains 16 residues. In nucleotides, the CDR3 is TGTGCCAGCAGGCCGGGGCAGGGTTGGGGCACAGATACGCAGTATTTT. Amino acids: CASRPGQGWGTDTQYF.

V gene TRBV10-1 combines with J gene TRBJ1-1; tentative D call: TRBD1 (5 bases). Germline CDR1 is WNHNN and CDR2 is SYGVQD (reference sequence). With 7 bases removed from V and 0 bases from J, the gap between germline ends came to 15 bases. CDR3 length: 15 residues. The CDR3: CASTQDTTMNTEAFF. The CDR3 nucleotides are TGCGCCAGCACCCAGGACACAACAATGAACACTGAAGCTTTCTTT.

This clonotype was seen more than once but under ten times. The CDR3 sequence is CATKQGPLGNQPQHF. In nucleotides, the CDR3 is TGTGCCACCAAACAGGGACCTTTGGGCAATCAGCCCCAGCATTTT. This sequence joins TRBV5-4 and TRBJ1-5, with D perhaps TRBD1 (6 bases). The CDR3 extends over 15 amino acids. Germline CDR1 reads SGHNT; CDR2 reads YYREEE (reference sequence). V was cut by 9 bases and J by 2 bases, with 18 bases left in between.

Many counts were recorded for this clonotype. V gene TRBV10-3 combines with J gene TRBJ1-1; D is possibly TRBD1 (5 bases). The CDR3 consists of 15 residues. Germline V gene lookup returns CDR1 ENHRY and CDR2 SYGVKD. Trimming took 0 bases from V and 2 from J, leaving 10 bases between them. The chain's CDR3 is CAISESQGFNTEAFF. DNA of the CDR3: TGTGCCATCAGTGAGTCCCAGGGATTTAACACTGAAGCTTTCTTT.

This clonotype was detected many times. V is TRBV7-9 and J is TRBJ2-7, with 9 bases identical to TRBD1. V lost 4 bases to trimming and J lost 0 bases; unmatched junction nucleotides: 4. Germline CDR1 reads SEHNR; CDR2 reads FQNEAQ (reference sequence). This CDR3 has 15 residues. This chain's CDR3 is CASSYPGQGSYEQYF. Written as DNA, the CDR3 is TGTGCCAGCAGCTACCCGGGACAGGGCTCCTACGAGCAGTACTTC.

There are a few counts of this clonotype. This chain joins TRBV5-5 and TRBJ2-4; D not certain. Trimming left V 4 bases short and J 0 bases short, with 17 bases between. Germline V CDR1 and CDR2: SGHKS, YYEKEE (reference sequence). The CDR3 is made up of 17 amino acids. CDR3 region: CASSPPSAVLAKNIQYF. The CDR3 DNA sequence: TGTGCCAGCAGCCCCCCGTCGGCGGTTCTAGCCAAAAACATTCAGTACTTC.

This clonotype was seen once. This chain links TRBV10-1 with TRBJ2-7; TRBD1 or TRBD2 may be the D gene (5 bases each). The CDR3 spans 12 residues. The V end was cut by 9 bases, the J end by 0 bases, with 9 bases between. The germline gives CDR1 WNHNN, CDR2 SYGVQD (reference sequence). CDR3 residues: CASQGTSYEQYF. DNA of the CDR3: TGCGCCAGTCAAGGGACCTCCTACGAGCAGTACTTC.

Ten or more counts support this clonotype. The chain carries TRBV27 and TRBJ1-6; D is unresolved. V was clipped by 5 bases and J by 10 bases, with 12 bases between them. This CDR3 has 13 residues. Germline assignment: CDR1 MNHEY and CDR2 SMNVEV (reference sequence). Here the CDR3 reads CASSPSYGSPLHF. The DNA of the CDR3 is TGTGCCAGCAGTCCAAGTTACGGCTCACCCCTCCACTTT.

This clonotype showed up many times. The CDR3 DNA is TGTGCCAGCAGTTCATCCACAGTCGGGAACACTGAAGCTTTCTTT. It translates to CASSSSTVGNTEAFF. V gene TRBV6-5 combines with J gene TRBJ1-1; D is uncertain. CDR1 and CDR2 (germline): MNHEY, SVGAGI. This CDR3 has 15 residues. The V gene lost 4 bases and the J gene lost 1 base, with 13 bases spanning the gap.

This clonotype was found many times. The rearrangement joins TRBV29-1 to TRBJ1-1, with D perhaps matching TRBD1 (6 bases). Trimming cost V 7 bases and J 4 bases, with 19 bases left between them. CDR1 is SQVTM and CDR2 is ANQGSEA in the germline V gene. The CDR3 is 14 amino acids. In nucleotides, the CDR3 is TGCAGCGCTTTTAACCCCAGGGGAGGCACTGAAGCTTTCTTT. Its translation: CSAFNPRGGTEAFF.

In this sample, this clonotype is medium-sized. V and J are TRBV6-2 or TRBV6-3 and TRBJ2-6, with D perhaps TRBD2 (6 bases). Per the germline V gene, CDR1 is MNHEY and CDR2 is SVGEGT. The length of the CDR3 is 15 residues. Trimming stripped 4 bases from V and 0 bases from J, with 7 bases between. This chain's CDR3 is CASSSGLSGANVLTF. Here the CDR3 DNA reads TGTGCCAGCAGTTCGGGACTCTCTGGGGCCAACGTCCTGACTTTC.

This clonotype has a count of ten or more. The V call is TRBV19, the J call TRBJ2-2; D not resolved. The CDR3 sequence is 14 residues long. Germline assignment: CDR1 LNHDA and CDR2 SQIVND (reference sequence). The germline V and J ends were trimmed by 8 bases and 0 bases, with 10 bases remaining between them. Here the CDR3 DNA reads TGTGCCAGTTACGGTTACGCGAACACCGGGGAGCTGTTTTTT. Protein: CASYGYANTGELFF. The full variable domain, with the rest looked up from reference TRBV19 and TRBJ2-2, is DGGITQSPKYLFRKEGQNVTLSCEQNLNHDAMYWYRQDPGQGLRLIYYSQIVNDFQKGDIAEGYSVSREKKESFPLTVTSAQKNPTAFYLCASYGYANTGELFFGEGSRLTVL.

The chain uses TRBV4-2 and TRBJ1-1; TRBD1 agrees at 7 bases. This CDR3 is 17 amino acids long. The V segment lost 4 bases and the J segment 6 bases; nucleotides outside the gene matches: 17. The V gene's germline CDR1 is LGHNA and CDR2 YNFKEQ. CDR3 nucleotides: TGTGCCAGCAGCCCCTTAAAGGCAGGGGGAGATTACGCTGAAGCTTTCTTT. Translated, it gives CASSPLKAGGDYAEAFF.

This clonotype was seen ten or more times. The rearrangement joins TRBV2 to TRBJ2-3; no firm D call. Between the trimmed V and J ends, which lost 6 bases and 4 bases, there was a span of 8 bases. From germline, CDR1 is SNHLY and CDR2 FYNNEI. The CDR3 loop spans 12 amino acids. CDR3 in DNA: TGTGCCAGCAGCCTCGGGCCAGATACGCAGTATTTT. Its translation: CASSLGPDTQYF.

This clonotype was observed at least ten times. The chain couples TRBV7-2 to TRBJ2-1; D is ambiguous. Trimming cost V 3 bases and J 0 bases, with 9 bases left between them. Germline V gives CDR1 SGHTA, CDR2 FQGNSA. This CDR3 has 15 amino acids. CDR3 sequence reads: CASSFQRFSYNEQFF. The CDR3 DNA follows: TGTGCCAGCAGCTTTCAGCGTTTCTCCTACAATGAGCAGTTCTTC.

This clonotype occurred many times. The junction differs from germline at one of its ends, possibly a read error. The V gene is TRBV7-7, the J gene TRBJ2-2; the D gene is possibly TRBD2 (6 bases). The germline gives CDR1 SSHAT, CDR2 FNYEAQ (reference sequence). The CDR3 is made up of 14 amino acids. The DNA of the CDR3 is TGTGCTAGCAGCCCCGGGACTTACACCGGGGAGCTGTTTTTT. Its translation is CASSPGTYTGELFF.

This clonotype has a count of ten or more. The chain has TRBV20-1 and TRBJ2-2, with 7 bases that match TRBD2. There are 16 residues in the CDR3. With V trimmed by 0 bases and J by 4 bases, 8 bases remained unmatched. Germline CDR1 reads DFQATT; CDR2 reads SNEGSKA (reference sequence). CDR3 DNA sequence: TGCAGTGCTAGAGACTGGCGGGGGATAAGCACCGGGGAGCTGTTTTTT. Encoded protein: CSARDWRGISTGELFF.

This clonotype occurred many times. The V and J genes are TRBV4-3 and TRBJ1-4, with D uncertain. Germline values: CDR1 LGHNA, CDR2 YSLEER. The V gene lost 0 bases and the J gene lost 8 bases, with 10 bases spanning the gap. The CDR3 runs to 14 residues. The CDR3 nucleotides read TGCGCCAGCAGCCAAGAGGGTCGAGGCGAAAAACTGTTTTTT. Amino acid sequence: CASSQEGRGEKLFF.

V and J are TRBV11-2 and TRBJ1-1; D gene unclear. The CDR3 contains 12 residues. Germline CDR1 SGHAT, CDR2 FQNNGV. The V end was cut by 3 bases, the J end by 3 bases, with 5 bases between. The CDR3 bases are TGTGCCAGCAGCTTTCTGGACACTGAAGCTTTCTTT. Translated: CASSFLDTEAFF. The whole variable domain, filled in from reference TRBV11-2 and TRBJ1-1, reads EAGVAQSPRYKIIEKRQSVAFWCNPISGHATLYWYQQILGQGPKLLIQFQNNGVVDDSQLPKDRFSAERLKGVDSTLKIQPAKLEDSAVYLCASSFLDTEAFFGQGTRLTVV.

This clonotype was detected ten times or more. The chain links TRBV11-2 to TRBJ2-1, with D possibly being TRBD2 (5 bases). Germline values: CDR1 SGHAT, CDR2 FQNNGV. The CDR3 loop spans 16 amino acids. V was clipped by 1 base and J by 1 base, with 11 bases between them. CDR3: CASSLGRSPSYNEQFF. The DNA of the CDR3 is TGTGCCAGCAGCTTAGGGAGGTCCCCATCCTACAATGAGCAGTTCTTC.

The table lists this clonotype with many counts. The rearrangement joins TRBV4-3 to TRBJ1-2; D remains ambiguous. Germline V gene sequence: CDR1 LGHNA, CDR2 YSLEER. This CDR3 has 13 residues. Trimming cost V 2 bases and J 8 bases, with 12 bases left between them. CDR3 sequence: CASSQQLGYGYTF. CDR3 in DNA: TGCGCCAGCAGCCAACAATTAGGGTACGGCTACACCTTC.

At least ten counts were recorded for this clonotype. This rearrangement joins TRBV29-1 to TRBJ1-2, with TRBD1 as a possible D gene (5 bases). V was cut by 1 base and J by 2 bases, with 11 bases left in between. From germline, CDR1 is SQVTM and CDR2 ANQGSEA. This CDR3 is 14 amino acids long. This CDR3 is CSVEGRGRNYGYTF. The CDR3 DNA reads TGCAGCGTTGAAGGCCGGGGACGGAACTATGGCTACACCTTC.

This clonotype was observed at least ten times. The V call is TRBV7-8, the J call TRBJ1-1, with D maybe TRBD1 (5 bases). Germline V gene sequence: CDR1 SGHVS, CDR2 FQNEAQ. The CDR3 is made up of 12 amino acids. Trimming cost V 5 bases and J 7 bases, with 11 bases left between them. CDR3 DNA: TGTGCCAGCAGCCTCCAGGGCAGTGAAGCTTTCTTT. Its translation is CASSLQGSEAFF.